The source of this T cell receptor beta chain is a study of T cell repertoires in cytomegalovirus infection (dated by TCRdb to about 2019). As for the study more broadly: Because public TCR beta signatures pointed to carriage of CMV infection together with the matching HLA type, the HLA type of each donor mattered for the analysis.

Regarding this clonotype: The antigen this receptor binds is unknown. No base qualities exist here, and no much larger clone lies one base off it.

For sequencing, an Illumina HiSeq 1500 was employed. TCRdb trimmed public reads at Q25 via fastp, called clones via MiXCR and kept in-frame beta chains. Each record represents a unique CDR3 protein, reported with the most common genes and DNA among its rows. Here the sample has some 57,000 distinct CDR3 sequences; around 33% occur a single time. 55% to 75% of the sample is in the top ten clones. V is cut by 4 bases and J by 7 bases, and the space between the germline ends is 14 bases. From the cysteine up to the phenylalanine, the CDR3 has a length of 13 residues. Only CDR3 DNA is held: 39 bases, read in frame from base 1. As encoded in the germline V gene, CDR1 is SQVTM while CDR2 is ANQGSEA. Overall results and qualifications from the work: Cumulative frequency of public TCR beta family members discriminated carriers of CMV infection plus the relevant HLA type in this cohort and an independent roughly 330-donor cohort. The ex vivo response was dominated by HLA-C-restricted CMV-specific TCR beta clonotypes, which also provided the single most frequent clonotype in two of eight donors.

The sequence derives from a human donor in good health (CMV status not recorded). Some clones in this sample may be carry-over from other donors' samples. Input material: PBMCs, sequenced either directly or after in vitro stimulation (not recorded which). Here the chain combines TRBV29-1 and TRBJ2-1, with the D segment identity uncertain. In nucleotides, the sequence is TGCAGCGTTGGCCCTCCTGGCAAGAATGAGCAGTTCTTC. Its protein reads: CSVGPPGKNEQFF.